The clone carrying this T cell receptor beta chain turned up a few times. Antigen specificity is unknown. The data were taken from a study of beta chain features in type 1 diabetes. For the study at large: Patients did not differ from healthy donors in age, gender or cell yield.

Sequenced material consisted of expressed TCRB transcripts (all of the isolated RNA was reverse transcribed). Sequencing was performed with immunoSEQ multiplex PCR; in TCRdb, only in-frame clones are kept and a portion is missing. The sample lists a few hundred thousand clones; roughly 13% were seen once. The CDR3 length is 13 residues. Between the trimmed V and J ends, which lost 0 bases and 2 bases, there was a span of 5 bases. Germline values: CDR1 GTSNPN, CDR2 SVGIG (reference sequence). Study-level points and caveats: In comparison with healthy donors, patients had naive, central memory and Treg TCRB repertoires that appeared more similar. There was a possibility that cDNA sequencing over-represented cells with high TCR expression. The study found fewer insertions and more deletions at VDJ junctions in type 1 diabetes patients.

Sequences were obtained from naive CD4+ T cells from blood. The receptor's source is a man aged 18 to 29 in good health. The V and J genes are TRBV30 and TRBJ1-3; no reliable D call. This chain's CDR3 is CAWSVVPGNTIYF. DNA for the CDR3: TGTGCCTGGAGTGTCGTTCCTGGAAACACCATATATTTT.